This record concerns one T cell receptor delta chain sequence. Its matching antigen is unknown. The junction does not match germline at one end; this may be a read error. Extracted RNA was reverse transcribed into cDNA. Multiplex PCR used pooled V-gene forward primers and a constant-region reverse primer to amplify CDR3s. TCRdb re-called the multiplex PCR reads with CATT. The sample lists 24,000 or so delta-chain clones; approximately 32% were seen once. This sample stems from a study of Vδ1+ human thymocytes. Whole-study findings and limits: Highly polyclonal TRG and TRD repertoires with Gaussian CDR3 length distributions appeared in thymus.

This CDR3 is 19 amino acids long. In germline, CDR1 is TSWWSYY, CDR2 QGS. Vdelta1+ thymocyte sorts reached between roughly 98% and 99.6% purity. Sequenced sample: Vdelta1+ gamma-delta thymocytes from the thymus. The subset was: FACS-sorted CD3+ TCRalphabeta- TCRVdelta1+ TCRVdelta2- thymocytes. This clonotype was obtained from a boy under two years old who had congenital heart surgery. V usage is TRDV1 and J usage is TRDJ1; weak D call: TRDD3 (5 bases). CDR3 sequence: CALGELGRYRPLFTDKPIF. The CDR3 DNA is TGTGCTCTTGGGGAACTGGGGAGATACCGCCCGTTGTTCACCGATAAACCCATCTTT.